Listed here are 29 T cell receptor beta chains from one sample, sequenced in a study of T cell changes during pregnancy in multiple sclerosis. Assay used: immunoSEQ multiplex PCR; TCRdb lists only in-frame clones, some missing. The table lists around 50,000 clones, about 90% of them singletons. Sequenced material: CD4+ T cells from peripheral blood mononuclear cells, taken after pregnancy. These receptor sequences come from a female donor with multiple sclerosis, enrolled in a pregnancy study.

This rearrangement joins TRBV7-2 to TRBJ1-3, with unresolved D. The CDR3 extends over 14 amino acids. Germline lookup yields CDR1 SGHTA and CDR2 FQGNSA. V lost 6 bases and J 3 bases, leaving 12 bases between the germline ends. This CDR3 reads CASSDLGRGNTIYF. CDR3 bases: TGTGCCAGCAGTGATTTGGGCCGTGGAAACACCATATATTTT.

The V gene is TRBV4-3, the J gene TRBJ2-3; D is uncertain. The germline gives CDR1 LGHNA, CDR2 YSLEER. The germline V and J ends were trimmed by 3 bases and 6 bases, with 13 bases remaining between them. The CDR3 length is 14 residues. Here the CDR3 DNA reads TGCGCCAGCAGCCACGCGGATTCGACGGATACGCAGTATTTT. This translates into CASSHADSTDTQYF.

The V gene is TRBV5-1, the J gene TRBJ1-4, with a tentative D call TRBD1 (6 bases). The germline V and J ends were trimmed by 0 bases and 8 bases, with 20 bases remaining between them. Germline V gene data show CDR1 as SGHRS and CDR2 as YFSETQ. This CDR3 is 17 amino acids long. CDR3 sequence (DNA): TGCGCCAGCAGCTTGGGCCCCCGGGGGGCAGTCTACGAAAAACTGTTTTTT. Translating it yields CASSLGPRGAVYEKLFF.

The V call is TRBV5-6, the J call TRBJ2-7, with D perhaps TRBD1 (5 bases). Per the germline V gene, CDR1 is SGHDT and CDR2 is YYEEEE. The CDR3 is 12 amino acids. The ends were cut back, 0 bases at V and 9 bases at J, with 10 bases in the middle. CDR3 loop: CASSLVPGSQYF. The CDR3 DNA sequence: TGTGCCAGCAGCTTGGTTCCAGGGTCGCAGTACTTC.

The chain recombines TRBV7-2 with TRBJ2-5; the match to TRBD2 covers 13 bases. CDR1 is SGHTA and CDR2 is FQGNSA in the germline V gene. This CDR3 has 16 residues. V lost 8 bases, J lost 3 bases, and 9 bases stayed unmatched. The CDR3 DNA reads TGTGCCAGCCGAACTAGCGGGGGGGCCTGGGAAGAGACCCAGTACTTC. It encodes CASRTSGGAWEETQYF.

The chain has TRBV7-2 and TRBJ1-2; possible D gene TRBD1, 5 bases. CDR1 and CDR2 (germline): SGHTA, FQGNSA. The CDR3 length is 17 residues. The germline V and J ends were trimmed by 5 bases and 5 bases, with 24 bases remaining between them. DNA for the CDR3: TGTGCCAGCAGCCCGGGGGGGTTACCTGAGGGTGGGTATGGCTACACCTTC. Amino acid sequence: CASSPGGLPEGGYGYTF.

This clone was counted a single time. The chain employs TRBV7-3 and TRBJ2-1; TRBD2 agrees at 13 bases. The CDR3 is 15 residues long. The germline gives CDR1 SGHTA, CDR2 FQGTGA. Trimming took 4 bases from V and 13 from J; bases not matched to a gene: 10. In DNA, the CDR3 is TGTGCCAGCAGCTCCGAACGACTAGCGGGGGGTCTACAGTTCTTC. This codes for CASSSERLAGGLQFF.

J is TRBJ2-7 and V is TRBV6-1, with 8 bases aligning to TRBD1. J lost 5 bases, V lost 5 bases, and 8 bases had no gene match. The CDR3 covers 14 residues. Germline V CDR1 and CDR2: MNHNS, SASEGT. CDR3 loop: CASSHAGGLNEQYF. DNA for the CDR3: TGTGCCAGCAGTCACGCAGGGGGCCTCAACGAGCAGTACTTC.

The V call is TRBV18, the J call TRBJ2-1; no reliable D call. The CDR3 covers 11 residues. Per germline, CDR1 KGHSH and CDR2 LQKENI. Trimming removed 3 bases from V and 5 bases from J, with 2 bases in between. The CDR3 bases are TGTGCCAGCTCACCCGACAATGAGCAGTTCTTC. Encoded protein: CASSPDNEQFF.

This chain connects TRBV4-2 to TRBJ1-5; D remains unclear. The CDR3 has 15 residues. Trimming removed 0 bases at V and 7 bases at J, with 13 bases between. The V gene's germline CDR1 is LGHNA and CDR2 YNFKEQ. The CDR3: CASSQDSQVDQPQHF. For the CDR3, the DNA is TGTGCCAGCAGCCAAGATAGTCAGGTAGACCAGCCCCAGCATTTT.

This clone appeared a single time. DNA for the CDR3: TGTGCCAGCAGCCCTATGACAGGGAGTAATGAAAAACTGTTTTTT. Its translation: CASSPMTGSNEKLFF. V gene TRBV9 combines with J gene TRBJ1-4; 7 bases match TRBD1. V dropped 4 bases and J dropped 4; count of bases not matched to a gene: 7. The CDR3 consists of 15 residues. The germline CDR1 and CDR2 sequences are SGDLS and YYNGEE.

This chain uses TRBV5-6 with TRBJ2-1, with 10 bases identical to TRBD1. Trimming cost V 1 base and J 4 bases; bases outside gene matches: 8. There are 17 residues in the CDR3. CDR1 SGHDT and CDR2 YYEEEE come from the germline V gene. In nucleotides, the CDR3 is TGTGCCAGCAGCTTGAATAGGGGACAGGGGTTGTACAATGAGCAGTTCTTC. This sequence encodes CASSLNRGQGLYNEQFF.

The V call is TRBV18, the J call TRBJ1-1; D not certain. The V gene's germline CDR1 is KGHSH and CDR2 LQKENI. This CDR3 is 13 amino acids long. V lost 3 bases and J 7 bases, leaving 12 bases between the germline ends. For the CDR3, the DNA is TGTGCCAGCTCACCGGCTGACTCGAATGAAGCTTTCTTT. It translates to CASSPADSNEAFF.

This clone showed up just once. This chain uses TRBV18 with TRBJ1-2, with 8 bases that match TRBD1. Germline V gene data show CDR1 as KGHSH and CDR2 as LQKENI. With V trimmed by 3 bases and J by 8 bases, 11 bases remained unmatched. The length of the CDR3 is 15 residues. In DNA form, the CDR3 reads TGTGCCAGCTCACCTTTGACAGGGGACATGAGAGGCTACACCTTC. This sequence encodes CASSPLTGDMRGYTF. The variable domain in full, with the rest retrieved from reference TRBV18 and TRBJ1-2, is NAGVMQNPRHLVRRRGQEARLRCSPMKGHSHVYWYRQLPEEGLKFMVYLQKENIIDESGMPKERFSAEFPKEGPSILRIQQVVRGDSAAYFCASSPLTGDMRGYTFGSGTRLTVV.

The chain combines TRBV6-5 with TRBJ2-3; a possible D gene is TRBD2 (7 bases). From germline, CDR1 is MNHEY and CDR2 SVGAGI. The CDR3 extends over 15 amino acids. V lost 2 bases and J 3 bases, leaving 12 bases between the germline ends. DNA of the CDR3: TGTGCCAGCAGTTACGGGGGGGCGGGGACAGATACGCAGTATTTT. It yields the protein CASSYGGAGTDTQYF.

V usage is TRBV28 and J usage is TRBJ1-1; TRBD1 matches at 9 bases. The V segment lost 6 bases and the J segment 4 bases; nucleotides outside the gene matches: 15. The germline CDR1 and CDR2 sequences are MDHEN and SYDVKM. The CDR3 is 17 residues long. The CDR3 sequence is CASRAGTGSPSGTEAFF. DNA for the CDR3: TGTGCCAGCAGAGCCGGGACAGGGAGCCCTTCCGGCACTGAAGCTTTCTTT.

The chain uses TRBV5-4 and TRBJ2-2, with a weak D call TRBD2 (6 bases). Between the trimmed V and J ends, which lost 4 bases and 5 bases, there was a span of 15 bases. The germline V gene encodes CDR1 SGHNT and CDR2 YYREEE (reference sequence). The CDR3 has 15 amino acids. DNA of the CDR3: TGTGCCAGCAGCCCGCTTCGCGGAGGGACCGGGGAGCTGTTTTTT. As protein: CASSPLRGGTGELFF.

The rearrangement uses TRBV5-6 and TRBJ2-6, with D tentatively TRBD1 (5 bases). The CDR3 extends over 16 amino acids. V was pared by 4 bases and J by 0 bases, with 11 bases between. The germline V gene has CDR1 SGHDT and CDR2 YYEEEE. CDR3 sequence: CASSTRTISGANVLTF. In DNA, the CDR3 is TGTGCCAGCAGCACCCGGACAATCTCTGGGGCCAACGTCCTGACTTTC.

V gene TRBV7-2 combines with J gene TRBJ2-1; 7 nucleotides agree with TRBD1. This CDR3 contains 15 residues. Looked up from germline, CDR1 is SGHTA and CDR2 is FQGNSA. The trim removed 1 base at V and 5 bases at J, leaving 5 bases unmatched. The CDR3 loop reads CASSLGGQVDNEQFF. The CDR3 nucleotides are TGTGCCAGCAGCTTAGGCGGACAGGTTGACAATGAGCAGTTCTTC.

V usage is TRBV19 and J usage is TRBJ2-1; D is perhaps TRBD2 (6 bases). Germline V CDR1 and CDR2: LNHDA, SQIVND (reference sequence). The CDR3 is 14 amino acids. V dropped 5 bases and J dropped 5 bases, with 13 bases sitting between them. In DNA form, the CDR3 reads TGTGCCAGTAGTTCCCTCGGCGGGAACAATGAGCAGTTCTTC. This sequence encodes CASSSLGGNNEQFF.

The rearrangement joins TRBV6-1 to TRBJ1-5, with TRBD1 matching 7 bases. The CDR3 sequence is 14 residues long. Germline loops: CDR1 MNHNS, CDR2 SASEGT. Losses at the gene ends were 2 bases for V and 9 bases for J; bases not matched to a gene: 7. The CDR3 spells CASSETDRSRPQHF. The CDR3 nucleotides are TGTGCCAGCAGTGAAACGGACAGGTCCAGGCCCCAGCATTTT.

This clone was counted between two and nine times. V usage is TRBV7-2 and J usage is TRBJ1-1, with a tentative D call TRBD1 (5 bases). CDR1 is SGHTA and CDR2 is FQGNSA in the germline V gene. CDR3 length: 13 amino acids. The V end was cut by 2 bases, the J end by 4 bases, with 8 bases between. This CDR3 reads CASSLSGGTEAFF. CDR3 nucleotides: TGTGCCAGCAGCTTATCGGGGGGCACTGAAGCTTTCTTT.

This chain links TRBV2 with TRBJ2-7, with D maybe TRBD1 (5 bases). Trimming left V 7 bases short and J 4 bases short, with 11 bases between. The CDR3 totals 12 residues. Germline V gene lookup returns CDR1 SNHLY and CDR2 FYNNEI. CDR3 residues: CASNGHSYEQYF. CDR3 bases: TGTGCCAGCAACGGACACTCGTACGAGCAGTACTTC.

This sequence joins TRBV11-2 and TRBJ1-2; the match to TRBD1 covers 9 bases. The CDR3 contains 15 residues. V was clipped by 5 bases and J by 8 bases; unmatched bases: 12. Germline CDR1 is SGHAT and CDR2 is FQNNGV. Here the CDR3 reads CASSPLGDRGGGYTF. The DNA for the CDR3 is TGTGCCAGCAGCCCCCTGGGCGACAGGGGGGGAGGCTACACCTTC.

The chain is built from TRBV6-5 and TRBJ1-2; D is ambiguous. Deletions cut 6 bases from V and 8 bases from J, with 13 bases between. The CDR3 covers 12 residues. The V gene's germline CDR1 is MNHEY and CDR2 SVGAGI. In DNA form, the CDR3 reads TGTGCCAGCAGGGGCACCGCCTCGGGCTACACCTTC. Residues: CASRGTASGYTF.

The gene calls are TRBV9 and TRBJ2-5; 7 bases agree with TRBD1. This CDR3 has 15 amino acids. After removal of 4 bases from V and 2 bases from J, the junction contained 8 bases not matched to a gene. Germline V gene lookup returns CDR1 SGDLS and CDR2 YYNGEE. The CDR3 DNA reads TGTGCCAGCAGCCCCCCCAGGGGGATACAAGAGACCCAGTACTTC. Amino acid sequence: CASSPPRGIQETQYF. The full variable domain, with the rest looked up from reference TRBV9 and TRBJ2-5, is DSGVTQTPKHLITATGQRVTLRCSPRSGDLSVYWYQQSLDQGLQFLIQYYNGEERAKGNILERFSAQQFPDLHSELNLSSLELGDSALYFCASSPPRGIQETQYFGPGTRLLVL.

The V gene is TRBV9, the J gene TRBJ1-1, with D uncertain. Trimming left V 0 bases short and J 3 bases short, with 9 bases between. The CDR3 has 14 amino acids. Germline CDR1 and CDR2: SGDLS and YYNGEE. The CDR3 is CASSVDPGDTEAFF. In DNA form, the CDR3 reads TGTGCCAGCAGCGTAGACCCAGGTGACACTGAAGCTTTCTTT. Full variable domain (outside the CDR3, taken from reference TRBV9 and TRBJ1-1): DSGVTQTPKHLITATGQRVTLRCSPRSGDLSVYWYQQSLDQGLQFLIQYYNGEERAKGNILERFSAQQFPDLHSELNLSSLELGDSALYFCASSVDPGDTEAFFGQGTRLTVV.

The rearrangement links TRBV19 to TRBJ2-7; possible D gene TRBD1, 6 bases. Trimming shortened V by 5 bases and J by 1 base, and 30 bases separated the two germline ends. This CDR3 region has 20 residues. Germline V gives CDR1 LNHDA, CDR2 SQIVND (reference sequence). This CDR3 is CASSPGQYPAARVFSYEQYF. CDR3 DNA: TGTGCCAGTAGTCCCGGACAGTACCCAGCGGCTAGGGTTTTTTCCTACGAGCAGTACTTC.

CDR3 DNA sequence: TGTGCCAGCCGAGCCCTGGGACAGGGTATGGACACCATATATTTT. Protein product: CASRALGQGMDTIYF. The chain has TRBV18 and TRBJ1-3; TRBD1 agrees at 9 bases. The length of the CDR3 is 15 residues. The V segment lost 8 bases and the J segment 8 bases; nucleotides outside the gene matches: 13. Germline V lookup: CDR1 KGHSH, CDR2 LQKENI.